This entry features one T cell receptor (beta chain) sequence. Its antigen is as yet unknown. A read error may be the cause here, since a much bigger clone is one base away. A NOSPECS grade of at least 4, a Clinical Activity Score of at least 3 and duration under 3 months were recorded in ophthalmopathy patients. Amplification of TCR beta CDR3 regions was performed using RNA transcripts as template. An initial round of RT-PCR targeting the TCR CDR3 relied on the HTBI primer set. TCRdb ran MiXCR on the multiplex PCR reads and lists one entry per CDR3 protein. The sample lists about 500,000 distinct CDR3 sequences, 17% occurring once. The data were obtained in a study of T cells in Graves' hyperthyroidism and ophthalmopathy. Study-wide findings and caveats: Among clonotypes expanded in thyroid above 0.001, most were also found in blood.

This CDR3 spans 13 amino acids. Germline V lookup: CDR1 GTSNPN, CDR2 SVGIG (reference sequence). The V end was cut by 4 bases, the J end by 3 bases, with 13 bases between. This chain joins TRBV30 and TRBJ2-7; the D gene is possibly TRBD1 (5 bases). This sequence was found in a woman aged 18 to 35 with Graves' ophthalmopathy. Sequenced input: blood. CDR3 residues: CAWNRIRDYEQYF. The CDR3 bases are TGTGCCTGGAACAGGATTAGAGACTACGAGCAGTACTTC.